Here is one T cell receptor beta chain with its context. Its target is unknown. The sample belongs to a study of cytomegalovirus exposure and HLA in healthy donors. Study-wide points: As immune exposure information, only CMV serostatus was available. Prediction of most subjects' HLA-A and HLA-B alleles by TCR beta sequences was reportedly accurate.

The CDR3 runs 13 residues. CDR1 MNHNY and CDR2 SVGAGI come from the germline V gene (reference sequence). V lost 6 bases and J 3 bases, leaving 11 bases between the germline ends. Primers: 60 Vbeta forward and 13 Jbeta reverse. Per the original data handling: Later, tens of millions of unique TCR beta chains were counted in an analysis, and 8.5 million to 13 million of them were shared. Sequenced by immunoSEQ multiplex PCR; TCRdb stores in-frame clones only, minus some. The V and J calls and clone size come from that table; D and trimming were worked out from the DNA. The sample has approximately 130,000 clones; around 79% are singletons.

Sequenced input: PBMCs. The chain employs TRBV6-6 and TRBJ2-5; TRBD1 is a possible D gene (6 bases). This clonotype originated in a woman under 30 in good health and CMV-seronegative. CDR3 amino acids: CASRLWTEETQYF. CDR3 bases: TGTGCCAGCAGACTTTGGACAGAAGAGACCCAGTACTTC.